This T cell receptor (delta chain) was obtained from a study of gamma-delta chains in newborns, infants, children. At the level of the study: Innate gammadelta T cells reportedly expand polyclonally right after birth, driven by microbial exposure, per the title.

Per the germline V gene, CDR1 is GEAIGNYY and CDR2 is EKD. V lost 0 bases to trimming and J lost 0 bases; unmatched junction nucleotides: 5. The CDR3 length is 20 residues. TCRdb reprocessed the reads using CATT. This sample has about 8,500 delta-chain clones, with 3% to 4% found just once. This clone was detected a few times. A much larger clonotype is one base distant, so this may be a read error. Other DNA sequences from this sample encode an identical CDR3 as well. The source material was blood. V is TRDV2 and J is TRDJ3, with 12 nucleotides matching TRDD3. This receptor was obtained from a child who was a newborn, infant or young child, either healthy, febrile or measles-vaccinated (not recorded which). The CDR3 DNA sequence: TGTGCCTGTGACACCGTGCTGGGGGATACGAGCTCCTGGGACACCCGACAGATGTTTTTC. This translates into CACDTVLGDTSSWDTRQMFF.